This record looks at one T cell receptor beta chain sequence and its context. No antigen is known for it. The data stem from a study of graft-versus-host responses after intestinal transplantation. At the level of the study: Transplants were multivisceral, liver-intestinal, or isolated intestinal.

General study points: Among recipient marrow samples, GvH clones were found; some appeared first in ileum or blood.

The CDR3 has 14 residues. CDR1 and CDR2 (germline): MNHEY, SVGAGI. V lost 6 bases to trimming and J lost 4 bases; unmatched junction nucleotides: 7. Sequencing was performed with immunoSEQ multiplex PCR; in TCRdb, only in-frame clones are kept and a portion is missing. The table includes about 120,000 clones, more than 85% detected once. The genes are TRBV6-5 and TRBJ2-7, with 9 bases aligning to TRBD2. This sequence originates from a human donor who was the organ donor for an intestinal transplant. The source was unstimulated CD8+ T cells sorted from spleen or lymph node cells, collected before transplant. CDR3 protein: CASSLSGRRYEQYF. DNA for the CDR3: TGTGCCAGCAGCCTTAGCGGGAGAAGGTACGAGCAGTACTTC.